These 17 T cell receptor beta chains originate from one sample sequenced in a study of blood T cell repertoires in COVID-19. The method was immunoSEQ multiplex PCR; TCRdb's version includes in-frame clones alone and lacks a portion of them. The sample has nearly 400,000 clones, over 85% seen once. Input material: PBMCs or T cells enriched from blood (not recorded which). All receptors derive from a woman aged 25 to 45 who had recovered from COVID-19.

The chain employs TRBV18 and TRBJ1-2; TRBD1 might be the D (6 bases). Per germline, CDR1 KGHSH and CDR2 LQKENI. V lost 3 bases and J 9 bases, leaving 29 bases between the germline ends. The CDR3 sequence is 18 residues long. The CDR3 DNA reads TGTGCCAGCTCACCTACGAGGGTTGGCTCGTCCGAAAGGGGGAGCTACACCTTC. Protein product: CASSPTRVGSSERGSYTF.

The gene calls are TRBV5-1 and TRBJ1-6; the D is unclear. The CDR3 runs 15 residues. CDR1 and CDR2 from the germline V gene are SGHRS and YFSETQ. Trimming stripped 0 bases from V and 8 bases from J, with 12 bases between. In DNA, the CDR3 is TGCGCCAGCAGCTTGGCTGGAGACCGGGATTCACCCCTCCACTTT. It yields the protein CASSLAGDRDSPLHF.

This clone appeared a single time. This chain links TRBV2 with TRBJ2-2, with a possible D match to TRBD1 (6 bases). The CDR3 loop spans 17 amino acids. Between the trimmed V and J ends, which lost 6 bases and 4 bases, there was a span of 21 bases. Germline V gives CDR1 SNHLY, CDR2 FYNNEI. The CDR3 DNA follows: TGTGCCAGCAGGAGGGACATCATATCACTCCTCACCGGGGAGCTGTTTTTT. It codes for CASRRDIISLLTGELFF.

This chain uses TRBV5-1 with TRBJ2-1; 8 nucleotides line up with TRBD2. The CDR3 contains 14 residues. Trimming cost V 4 bases and J 5 bases; bases outside gene matches: 5. The germline gives CDR1 SGHRS, CDR2 YFSETQ. The CDR3, as DNA: TGCGCCAGCAGCAATAGCGGGAACCACAATGAGCAGTTCTTC. This codes for CASSNSGNHNEQFF.

In this sample, this clone turned up once. The chain recombines TRBV19 with TRBJ1-4, with TRBD1 matching 9 bases. The CDR3 contains 15 residues. Trimming at V came to 7 bases and at J to 6 bases, leaving 9 bases not matched to a gene. CDR1 and CDR2 (germline): LNHDA, SQIVND (reference sequence). The CDR3 region is CASTDPGQGYEKLFF. The CDR3 coding sequence is TGTGCCAGTACCGACCCGGGACAGGGCTATGAAAAACTGTTTTTT.

The chain employs TRBV11-3 and TRBJ2-7; TRBD2 aligns across 7 bases. With V trimmed by 5 bases and J by 7 bases, 11 bases remained unmatched. The CDR3 contains 14 residues. Germline-derived CDR1 and CDR2 are SGHNT and YENEEA. The DNA for the CDR3 is TGTGCCAGCAGCCTTGGACTAGGAGTGACGGAGCAGTACTTC. Translated: CASSLGLGVTEQYF. The full variable domain, in which reference TRBV11-3 and TRBJ2-7 provide the parts outside the CDR3, is EAGVVQSPRYKIIEKKQPVAFWCNPISGHNTLYWYLQNLGQGPELLIRYENEEAVDDSQLPKDRFSAERLKGVDSTLKIQPAELGDSAVYLCASSLGLGVTEQYFGPGTRLTVT.

The chain is built from TRBV10-3 and TRBJ2-7, with a possible D match to TRBD2 (6 bases). V lost 2 bases and J 0 bases, leaving 11 bases between the germline ends. The germline V gene encodes CDR1 ENHRY and CDR2 SYGVKD. The CDR3 extends over 15 amino acids. DNA of the CDR3: TGTGCCATCAGTGAGGGAGTTAGCGGCTCCTACGAGCAGTACTTC. Translating it yields CAISEGVSGSYEQYF.

V gene TRBV9 combines with J gene TRBJ2-1; 11 bases are shared with TRBD2. CDR3 size: 18 residues. Trimming took 0 bases from V and 5 from J; bases not matched to a gene: 10. CDR1 and CDR2 (germline): SGDLS, YYNGEE. The CDR3 nucleotides read TGTGCCAGCAGCGTAGGGGGTAGCGGGAGGGGAGGACACAATGAGCAGTTCTTC. It is translated as CASSVGGSGRGGHNEQFF.

V usage is TRBV11-2 and J usage is TRBJ1-2; 9 nucleotides match TRBD1. The CDR3 runs 15 residues. The V segment lost 1 base and the J segment 7 bases; nucleotides outside the gene matches: 7. Germline loops: CDR1 SGHAT, CDR2 FQNNGV. Here the CDR3 reads CASSLVDRGNTGYTF. The CDR3 bases are TGTGCCAGCAGCTTAGTAGACAGGGGGAATACTGGCTACACCTTC.

This clone has a handful of counts. V is TRBV11-3 and J is TRBJ2-3, with 7 bases identical to TRBD1. CDR3 length: 18 residues. The J segment lost 2 bases and the V segment lost 3 bases, leaving 14 bases of the junction unmatched. Per germline, CDR1 SGHNT and CDR2 YENEEA. This CDR3 is CASSFSNPTGVATDTQYF. The DNA of the CDR3 is TGTGCCAGCAGCTTCTCCAATCCAACAGGGGTGGCCACAGATACGCAGTATTTT.

V gene TRBV4-1 combines with J gene TRBJ2-1; unclear D gene. CDR3 size: 16 residues. V gave up 6 bases and J gave up 2 bases, with 17 bases separating them. Germline V CDR1 and CDR2: MGHRA, YSYEKL. The CDR3 region has the DNA TGCGCCAGCAGTCAGATCGGGTATAGACCCTACAATGAGCAGTTCTTC. It encodes CASSQIGYRPYNEQFF.

J is TRBJ1-1 and V is TRBV23-1, with D hard to call. TRBV23-1 is treated as an ORF (open reading frame) with a function not yet certain. The CDR3 spans 17 residues. Trimming pared 4 bases from V and 1 base from J, leaving 19 bases between. CDR3 in amino acids: CASSRPWRGRENTEAFF. The CDR3 DNA follows: TGCGCCAGCAGTCGCCCGTGGAGAGGGAGGGAGAACACTGAAGCTTTCTTT.

The rearrangement links TRBV5-5 to TRBJ1-2; D remains ambiguous. V lost 0 bases, J lost 5 bases, and 14 bases lay in between. CDR1 SGHKS and CDR2 YYEKEE come from the germline V gene (reference sequence). The CDR3 length is 15 residues. The CDR3 reads CASSLGEFRGYGYTF. The DNA of the CDR3 is TGTGCCAGCAGCTTGGGAGAGTTCCGAGGGTATGGCTACACCTTC.

The V and J genes are TRBV29-1 and TRBJ2-7, with D uncertain. Germline V gives CDR1 SQVTM, CDR2 ANQGSEA. This CDR3 has 11 amino acids. The V end lost 7 bases, the J end lost 4 bases, and 11 bases lay between the germline ends. Written as DNA, the CDR3 is TGCAGCGCGTCCAGACAATACGAGCAGTACTTC. Amino acid sequence: CSASRQYEQYF.

This rearrangement joins TRBV15 to TRBJ1-2; TRBD1 might be the D (6 bases). The V end was cut by 0 bases, the J end by 4 bases, with 12 bases between. Per the germline V gene, CDR1 is LNHNV and CDR2 is YYDKDF (reference sequence). This CDR3 comprises 15 residues. The CDR3 DNA sequence: TGTGCCACCAGCAGAGATCAGGGAGGGGGCTATGGCTACACCTTC. It yields the protein CATSRDQGGGYGYTF.

Only one count was recorded for this clone. The V and J genes are TRBV9 and TRBJ2-1; 9 bases match TRBD2. Germline-derived CDR1 and CDR2 are SGDLS and YYNGEE. This CDR3 has 13 residues. J was trimmed by 9 bases and V by 4 bases; bases with no gene match: 5. The CDR3 nucleotides read TGTGCCAGCAGCTTCCTAGCGGGAAGTGAGCAGTTCTTC. Translating it yields CASSFLAGSEQFF.

The V and J genes are TRBV4-2 and TRBJ1-3, with D tentatively TRBD1 (6 bases). Trimming removed 5 bases from V and 5 bases from J, with 13 bases in between. Germline V CDR1 and CDR2: LGHNA, YNFKEQ. The CDR3 is 14 amino acids. The CDR3 loop reads CASSKDQGRNTIYF. The CDR3 DNA is TGTGCCAGCAGCAAGGACCAGGGGCGAAACACCATATATTTT.